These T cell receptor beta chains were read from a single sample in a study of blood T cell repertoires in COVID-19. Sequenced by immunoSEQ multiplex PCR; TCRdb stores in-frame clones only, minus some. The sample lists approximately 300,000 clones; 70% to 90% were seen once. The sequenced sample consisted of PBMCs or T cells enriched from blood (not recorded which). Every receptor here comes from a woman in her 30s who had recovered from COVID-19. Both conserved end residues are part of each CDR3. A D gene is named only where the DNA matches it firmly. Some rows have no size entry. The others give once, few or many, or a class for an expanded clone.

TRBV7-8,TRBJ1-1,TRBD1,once,TGTGCCAGCAGCTTAAGGTCGGGACAGGGCACTGAAGCTTTCTTT,CASSLRSGQGTEAFF
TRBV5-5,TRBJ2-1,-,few,TGTGCCAGCAGCTTGGAAGTCCTCTCGACGGGGTATGAGCAGTTCTTC,CASSLEVLSTGYEQFF
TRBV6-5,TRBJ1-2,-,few,TGTGCCAGCAGTCCTCGACAGGTCCTCTATGGCTACACCTTC,CASSPRQVLYGYTF
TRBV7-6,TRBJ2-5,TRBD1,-,TGTGCCAGCAGCTTTGAACCCGGACAGGGCCCCCAGTACTTC,CASSFEPGQGPQYF
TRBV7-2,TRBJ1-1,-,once,TGTGCCAGCAGCTCAGGGATTCTCATGAACACTGAAGCTTTCTTT,CASSSGILMNTEAFF
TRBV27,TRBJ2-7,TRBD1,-,TGTGCCAGCAGGGTGAGTACAGGGGGCAGCTACGAGCAGTACTTC,CASRVSTGGSYEQYF
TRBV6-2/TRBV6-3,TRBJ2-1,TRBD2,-,TGTGCCAGCAGTTACGTGCGGGGGTTGCTCAATGAGCAGTTCTTC,CASSYVRGLLNEQFF
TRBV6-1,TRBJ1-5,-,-,TGTGCCAGCAGTGAAGCACATAGCAATCAGCCCCAGCATTTT,CASSEAHSNQPQHF
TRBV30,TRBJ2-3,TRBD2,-,TGTGCCTGGAGTGCCTCCGGGACTAGCGGGGGGGCAGTTACGCAGTATTTT,CAWSASGTSGGAVTQYF
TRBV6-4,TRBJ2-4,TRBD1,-,TGTGCCAGCAGTACTACCGGACAGGGTCGGGAAGCCAAAAACATTCAGTACTTC,CASSTTGQGREAKNIQYF
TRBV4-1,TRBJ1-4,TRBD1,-,TGCGCCAGCAGCCAAAGTGGGACAGGGAATGAAAAACTGTTTTTT,CASSQSGTGNEKLFF
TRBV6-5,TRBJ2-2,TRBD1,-,TGTGCCAGCAGTTATGGGGGACAGTTTAACACCGGGGAGCTGTTTTTT,CASSYGGQFNTGELFF
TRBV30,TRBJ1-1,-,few,TGTGCCTGGAGACGTAACAGGATGAACACTGAAGCTTTCTTT,CAWRRNRMNTEAFF
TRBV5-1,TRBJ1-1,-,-,TGCGCCAGCCGCTTAACCACAGGAAGCACTGAAGCTTTCTTT,CASRLTTGSTEAFF
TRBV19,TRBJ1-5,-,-,TGTGCCAGTAGTACAGCGAGACAGCCCCAGCATTTT,CASSTARQPQHF
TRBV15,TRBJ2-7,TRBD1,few,TGTGCCACCAGCCCGGACAGGGACTCCTACGAGCAGTACTTC,CATSPDRDSYEQYF
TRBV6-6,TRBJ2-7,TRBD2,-,TGTGCCAGCAGTTACTCCCGACTAGCGGGGACCTACGAGCAGTACTTC,CASSYSRLAGTYEQYF
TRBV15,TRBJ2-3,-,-,TGTGCCACCAGCAGAGAAAGAGGGAGTAACACAGATACGCAGTATTTT,CATSRERGSNTDTQYF
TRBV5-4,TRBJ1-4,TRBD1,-,TGTGCCAGCAGCTCCCCACTGCCAGGGGGCAATGAAAAACTGTTTTTT,CASSSPLPGGNEKLFF
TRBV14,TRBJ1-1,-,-,TGTGCCAGCAGCCAAGGGGGGGGGCTAGCTTTCTTT,CASSQGGGLAFF
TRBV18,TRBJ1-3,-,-,TGTGCCAGCCGTAGGACAGCTGGAAACACCATATATTTT,CASRRTAGNTIYF
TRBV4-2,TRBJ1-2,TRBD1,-,TGTGCCAGCAGCCAAGATAAGGGGGCTTGGTATGGCTACACCTTC,CASSQDKGAWYGYTF
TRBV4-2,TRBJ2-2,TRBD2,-,TGTGCCAGCAGCCAAAGCGCCGGGACTAGCGGGCAAAACACCGGGGAGCTGTTTTTT,CASSQSAGTSGQNTGELFF
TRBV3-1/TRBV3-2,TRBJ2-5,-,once,TGTGCCAGTCGGGGCCTAAAACCGGGACAACGAAAAGAGACCCAGTACTTC,CASRGLKPGQRKETQYF
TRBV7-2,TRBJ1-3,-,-,TGTGCCAGCAGCTTAGATCTAGGGGCTGGAAACACCATATATTTT,CASSLDLGAGNTIYF
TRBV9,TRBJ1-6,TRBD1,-,TGTGCCAGCAGCGTGACAGGGGAGGGGTCACCCCTCCACTTT,CASSVTGEGSPLHF
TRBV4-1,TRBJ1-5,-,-,TGCGCCAGCACGTTGAAACAGGATCTCCGCAATCAGCCCCAGCATTTT,CASTLKQDLRNQPQHF
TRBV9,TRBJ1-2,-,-,TGTGCCAGCAGCGTAGGGGGAGTAGGGTATGGCTACACCTTC,CASSVGGVGYGYTF
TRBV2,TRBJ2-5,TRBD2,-,TGTGCCAGCAGTGTTCGTACTAGCGGGGGAAACAAAGAGACCCAGTACTTC,CASSVRTSGGNKETQYF
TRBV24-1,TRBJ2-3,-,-,TGTGCCACCAGTGAACAACTAGCAGATACGCAGTATTTT,CATSEQLADTQYF
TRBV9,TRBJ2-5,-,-,TGTGCCAGCAGCCCAGAGGCTAGCCAAGAGACCCAGTACTTC,CASSPEASQETQYF
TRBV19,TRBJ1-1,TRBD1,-,TGTGCCAGTGAGATGGGGACAGGACAAATCACAGTGAGAGCTTTCTTT,CASEMGTGQITVRAFF
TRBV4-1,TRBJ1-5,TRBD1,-,TGCGCCAGCAGCCAAGAGGACAGGGGGAATCAGCCCCAGCATTTT,CASSQEDRGNQPQHF
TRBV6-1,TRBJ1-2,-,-,TGTGCCAGCAGTGAGGGGGGAGCCTATGGCTACACCTTC,CASSEGGAYGYTF
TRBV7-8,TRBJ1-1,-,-,TGTGCCAGCTCTCGCGGGCAGATACTCAACACTGAAGCTTTCTTT,CASSRGQILNTEAFF
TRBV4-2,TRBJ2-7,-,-,TGTGCCAGCAGCCAAGATCTTGGCAGTGACTACGAGCAGTACTTC,CASSQDLGSDYEQYF
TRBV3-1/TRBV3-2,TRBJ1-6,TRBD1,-,TGTGCCAGCAGCCGATATCGGGTTAACGACAGGGGCGCCTATAATTCACCCCTCCACTTT,CASSRYRVNDRGAYNSPLHF
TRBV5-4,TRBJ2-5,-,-,TGTGCCAGCAGCGGCGGCTCCAAAGAGACCCAGTACTTC,CASSGGSKETQYF
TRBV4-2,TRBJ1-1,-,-,TGTGCCAGCAGCCAAGAGGTCGGGGGGGCTTTCTTT,CASSQEVGGAFF
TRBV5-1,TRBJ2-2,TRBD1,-,TGCGCCAGCAGCTGGGACAGGGGGCGGACCGGGGAGCTGTTTTTT,CASSWDRGRTGELFF
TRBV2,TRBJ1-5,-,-,TGTGCCAGCAGGGGGCAGGAAATTCAGCCCCAGCATTTT,CASRGQEIQPQHF
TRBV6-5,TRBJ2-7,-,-,TGTGCCAGCAGCAGGGGTGCCCGCGTAGAGCAGTACTTC,CASSRGARVEQYF
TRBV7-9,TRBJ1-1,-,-,TGTGCCAGCAGCTTAGGGGGGCAGGGGTCGGGAAGGGACACTGAAGCTTTCTTT,CASSLGGQGSGRDTEAFF
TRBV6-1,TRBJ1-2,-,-,TGTGCCAGCAGTGAAAAGGGGAACAACTATGGCTACACCTTC,CASSEKGNNYGYTF